Described below is a single TCR beta chain sequence and its context. The PCR made use of 60 Vbeta and 13 Jbeta primers. Generated by immunoSEQ multiplex PCR, the TCRdb table keeps only in-frame clones and is missing some. The sample shows 50,000 to 70,000 clones, around 83% of them seen only once. Donors in the study were healthy people who gave bone marrow. V lost 6 bases to trimming and J lost 0 bases, with 12 bases between them. CDR3 length: 14 amino acids. Germline CDR1 SEHNR, CDR2 FQNEAQ (reference sequence). This sample was included in a study of cytomegalovirus exposure and HLA in healthy donors.

Sequences were obtained from PBMCs. V usage is TRBV7-9 and J usage is TRBJ2-7, with D possibly being TRBD2 (6 bases). The clonotype was recovered from a human donor in good health. DNA of the CDR3: TGTGCCAGCAGTTCGGGAGAAGACTCCTACGAGCAGTACTTC. Its protein is CASSSGEDSYEQYF.